The entry below gives a single TCR beta chain sequence along with its context. The data stem from a study of blood T cell repertoires in COVID-19. Sequenced by immunoSEQ multiplex PCR; TCRdb stores in-frame clones only, minus some. The sample includes 60,000 to 75,000 clones, about 88% of them seen just once. This CDR3 has 13 residues. V was pared by 2 bases and J by 5 bases, with 8 bases between. Germline loops: CDR1 MNHEY, CDR2 SMNVEV (reference sequence). The clonotype originates from a man between 65 and 80 years old with active COVID-19. V and J are TRBV27 and TRBJ2-3, with TRBD1 as a possible D gene (5 bases). What was sequenced was peripheral blood. This CDR3 reads CASSLGRGDTQYF. The CDR3 region has the DNA TGTGCCAGCAGTTTAGGTAGGGGAGATACGCAGTATTTT.